A single sample is the source of the 5 T cell receptor beta chains below, sequenced in a study of shared clonotypes between healthy human individuals (dated by TCRdb to about 2020). Library preparation was by the immunoSEQ multiplex PCR assay. TCRdb mirrors the immuneACCESS table, restricted to in-frame sequences. Some clones are absent from its copies; in checked studies, under half trace to an unresolved V gene, and the reason for the others is unknown. The sample profile shows approximately 1,000,000 clones; approximately 77% of them were found once. Roughly 0.83% of the sample is in the top ten clones. Sequencing was carried out using memory CD4+ T cells from PBMCs. This specimen's cell subset or site label, per the study, means: CD45RA-negative fraction. These receptors were obtained from a young man in good health. Some clones in this sample may be carry-over from other donors' samples.

This clone has ten or more counts. Here the CDR3 reads CASSLGTGQGPWRGTDTQYF. The CDR3 bases are TGTGCCAGCAGCTTGGGGACGGGACAGGGTCCGTGGCGTGGCACAGATACGCAGTATTTT. The V gene is TRBV27, the J gene TRBJ2-3, with 9 bases that match TRBD1. Germline CDR1 MNHEY, CDR2 SMNVEV (reference sequence). The CDR3 is made up of 20 amino acids. V shed 6 bases, J shed 1 base, and the junction held 20 bases outside the gene matches.

The CDR3 nucleotides are TGCGCCAGCAGCGATAGCGGGAGGAGCACAGATACGCAGTATTTT. Translating it yields CASSDSGRSTDTQYF. The chain couples TRBV5-1 to TRBJ2-3; TRBD2 aligns across 10 bases. The CDR3 loop spans 15 amino acids. Germline lookup yields CDR1 SGHRS and CDR2 YFSETQ. With 4 bases clipped from V and 0 bases from J, the junction kept 2 bases outside the gene matches.

This rearrangement joins TRBV29-1 to TRBJ2-1; 12 nucleotides align to TRBD2. Germline V gene sequence: CDR1 SQVTM, CDR2 ANQGSEA. After removal of 0 bases from V and 9 bases from J, the junction contained 9 bases not matched to a gene. This CDR3 has 16 amino acids. This CDR3 reads CSVEEASGRAEGEQFF. The CDR3 coding sequence is TGCAGCGTTGAAGAGGCTAGCGGGAGGGCGGAGGGTGAGCAGTTCTTC.

The V call is TRBV5-1, the J call TRBJ2-5, with 9 positions matching TRBD1. V lost 0 bases and J lost 4; bases outside the gene matches: 4. The CDR3 totals 15 residues. The V gene's germline CDR1 is SGHRS and CDR2 YFSETQ. The CDR3 bases are TGCGCCAGCAGCTTGGGGACAGGGGATACAGAGACCCAGTACTTC. This translates into CASSLGTGDTETQYF.

The V and J genes are TRBV7-9 and TRBJ2-2; the match to TRBD1 covers 7 bases. Germline V gene lookup returns CDR1 SEHNR and CDR2 FQNEAQ (reference sequence). CDR3 length: 13 amino acids. The V and J ends lost 5 bases and 8 bases, in that order; junction bases with no gene match: 5. The DNA of the CDR3 is TGTGCCAGCAGCCTTACAGGGGTTGGGGAGCTGTTTTTT. As protein: CASSLTGVGELFF.